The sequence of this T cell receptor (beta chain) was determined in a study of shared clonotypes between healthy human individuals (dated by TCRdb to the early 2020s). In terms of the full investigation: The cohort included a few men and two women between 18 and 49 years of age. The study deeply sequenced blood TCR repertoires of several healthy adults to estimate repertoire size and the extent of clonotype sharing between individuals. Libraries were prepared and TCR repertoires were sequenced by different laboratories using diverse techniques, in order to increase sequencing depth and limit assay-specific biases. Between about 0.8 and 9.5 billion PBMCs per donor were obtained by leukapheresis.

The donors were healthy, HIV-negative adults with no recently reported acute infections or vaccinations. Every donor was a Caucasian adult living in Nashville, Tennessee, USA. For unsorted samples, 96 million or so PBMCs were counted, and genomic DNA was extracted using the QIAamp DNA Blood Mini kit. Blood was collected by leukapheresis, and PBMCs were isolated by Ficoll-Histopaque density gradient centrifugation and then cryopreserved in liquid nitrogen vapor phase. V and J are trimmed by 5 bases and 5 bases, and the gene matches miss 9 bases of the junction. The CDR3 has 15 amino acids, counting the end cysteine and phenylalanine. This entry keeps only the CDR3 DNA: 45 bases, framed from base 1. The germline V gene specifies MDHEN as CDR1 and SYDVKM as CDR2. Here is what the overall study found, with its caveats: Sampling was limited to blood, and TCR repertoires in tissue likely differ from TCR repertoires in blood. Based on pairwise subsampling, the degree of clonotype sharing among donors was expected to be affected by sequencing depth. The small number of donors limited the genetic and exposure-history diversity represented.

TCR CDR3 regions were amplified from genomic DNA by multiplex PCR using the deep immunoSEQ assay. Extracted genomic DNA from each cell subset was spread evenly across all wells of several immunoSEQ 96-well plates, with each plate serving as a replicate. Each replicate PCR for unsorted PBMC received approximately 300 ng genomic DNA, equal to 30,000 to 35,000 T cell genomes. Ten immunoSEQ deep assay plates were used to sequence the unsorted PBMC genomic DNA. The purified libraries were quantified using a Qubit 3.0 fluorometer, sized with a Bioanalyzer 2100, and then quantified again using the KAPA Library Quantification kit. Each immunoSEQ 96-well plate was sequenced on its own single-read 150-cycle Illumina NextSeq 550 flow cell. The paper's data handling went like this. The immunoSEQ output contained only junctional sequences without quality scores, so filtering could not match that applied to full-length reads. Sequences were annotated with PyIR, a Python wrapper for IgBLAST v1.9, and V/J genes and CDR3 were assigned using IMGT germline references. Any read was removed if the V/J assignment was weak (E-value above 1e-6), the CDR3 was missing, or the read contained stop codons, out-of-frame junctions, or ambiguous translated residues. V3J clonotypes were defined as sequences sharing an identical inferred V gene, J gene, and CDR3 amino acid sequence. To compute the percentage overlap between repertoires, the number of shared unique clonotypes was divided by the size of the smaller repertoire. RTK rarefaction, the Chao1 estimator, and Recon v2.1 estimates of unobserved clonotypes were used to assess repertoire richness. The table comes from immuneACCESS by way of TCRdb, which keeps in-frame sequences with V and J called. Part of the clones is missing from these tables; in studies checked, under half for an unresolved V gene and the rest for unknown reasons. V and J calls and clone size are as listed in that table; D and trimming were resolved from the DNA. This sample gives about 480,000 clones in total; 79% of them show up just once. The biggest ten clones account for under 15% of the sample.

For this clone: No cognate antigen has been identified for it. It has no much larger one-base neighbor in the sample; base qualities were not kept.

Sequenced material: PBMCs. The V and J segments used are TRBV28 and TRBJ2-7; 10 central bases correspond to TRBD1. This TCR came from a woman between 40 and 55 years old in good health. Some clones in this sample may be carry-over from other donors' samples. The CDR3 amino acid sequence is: CASSPRTGGYHEQYF. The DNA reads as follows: TGTGCCAGCAGTCCTCGGACAGGGGGTTACCACGAGCAGTACTTC.